These 19 T cell receptor beta chains originate from one sample sequenced in a study of blood T cell repertoires in COVID-19. Profiled with immunoSEQ multiplex PCR; TCRdb holds only in-frame clones, not every one. Of 150,000 to 200,000 clones in the sample, 70% to 85% were seen once. Sequenced input: peripheral blood. These receptor sequences come from a woman older than 75 with acute or convalescent COVID-19.

V is TRBV18 and J is TRBJ1-4, with 10 bases matching TRBD1. Germline V gene sequence: CDR1 KGHSH, CDR2 LQKENI. This CDR3 is 16 amino acids long. V was clipped by 6 bases and J by 6 bases; unmatched bases: 10. CDR3 bases: TGTGCCAGCTCCCTGGCGACGACAGGGGGCCATGAAAAACTGTTTTTT. Its protein is CASSLATTGGHEKLFF.

This chain links TRBV6-1 with TRBJ2-7; the D is unclear. The CDR3 spans 14 residues. The V gene lost 0 bases and the J gene lost 7 bases, with 13 bases spanning the gap. The germline CDR1 and CDR2 sequences are MNHNS and SASEGT. CDR3 region: CASSEARPLREQYF. CDR3 sequence (DNA): TGTGCCAGCAGTGAAGCGCGGCCTCTACGGGAGCAGTACTTC.

The gene calls are TRBV7-2 and TRBJ1-3; D possibly corresponds to TRBD1 (6 bases). There are 15 residues in the CDR3. The ends were cut back, 5 bases at V and 0 bases at J, with 11 bases in the middle. Germline CDR1 SGHTA, CDR2 FQGNSA. This chain's CDR3 is CASSPQGYSGNTIYF. CDR3 bases: TGTGCCAGCAGCCCCCAGGGGTACTCTGGAAACACCATATATTTT.

This rearrangement joins TRBV5-5 to TRBJ2-7; 7 nucleotides line up with TRBD1. This CDR3 contains 16 residues. The V gene end was trimmed by 7 bases and the J gene end by 1 base; junction bases not matched to a gene: 14. Per germline, CDR1 SGHKS and CDR2 YYEKEE (reference sequence). The CDR3 DNA reads TGTGCCAGCGCCCACTCCGGGACAGCATTATCCTACGAGCAGTACTTC. Encoded protein: CASAHSGTALSYEQYF.

This clone was picked up a small number of times. The chain is built from TRBV6-5 and TRBJ2-7; D may be TRBD2 (6 bases). Germline-derived CDR1 and CDR2 are MNHEY and SVGAGI. Deletions cut 6 bases from V and 4 bases from J, with 16 bases between. This CDR3 is 14 amino acids long. CDR3 sequence: CASSPAGGPYEQYF. The CDR3 bases are TGTGCCAGCAGCCCGGCCGGAGGGCCATACGAGCAGTACTTC.

This chain joins TRBV6-5 and TRBJ1-1; TRBD1 is a possible D gene (6 bases). The germline gives CDR1 MNHEY, CDR2 SVGAGI. The CDR3 has 14 residues. V dropped 10 bases and J dropped 5 bases, with 20 bases sitting between them. The CDR3 nucleotides read TGTGCCACCGGGGGGGCAGGGGCAGTGACTGAAGCTTTCTTT. It is translated as CATGGAGAVTEAFF.

The V call is TRBV15, the J call TRBJ1-3; weak D call: TRBD1 (5 bases). Between the trimmed V and J ends, which lost 7 bases and 4 bases, there was a span of 14 bases. The germline gives CDR1 LNHNV, CDR2 YYDKDF (reference sequence). The CDR3 has 14 residues. CDR3 nucleotides: TGTGCCACCACCGCAGGGCTTGGGGGAAACACCATATATTTT. It translates to CATTAGLGGNTIYF.

V usage is TRBV4-2 and J usage is TRBJ2-1, with 7 bases identical to TRBD2. There are 16 residues in the CDR3. Looked up from germline, CDR1 is LGHNA and CDR2 is YNFKEQ. V lost 2 bases and J lost 3; bases outside the gene matches: 7. CDR3 amino acids: CASSQSSSGNYNEQFF. The CDR3 DNA sequence: TGTGCCAGCAGCCAATCATCCAGCGGGAACTACAATGAGCAGTTCTTC.

The chain recombines TRBV7-2 with TRBJ2-3, with TRBD1 matching 9 bases. Germline-derived CDR1 and CDR2 are SGHTA and FQGNSA. V shed 3 bases, J shed 2 bases, and the junction held 3 bases outside the gene matches. The CDR3 spans 15 residues. CDR3 amino acids: CASSFRDRATDTQYF. The CDR3 bases are TGTGCCAGCAGCTTCCGGGACAGGGCCACAGATACGCAGTATTTT.

The chain joins TRBV6-2 or TRBV6-3 to TRBJ1-1; the match to TRBD1 covers 11 bases. This CDR3 contains 15 residues. CDR1 MNHEY and CDR2 SVGEGT come from the germline V gene. The V gene end was trimmed by 6 bases and the J gene end by 5 bases; junction bases not matched to a gene: 8. The CDR3 coding sequence is TGTGCCAGCAGCTTCTCCGGGACAGGGGGGACTGAAGCTTTCTTT. Amino acid sequence: CASSFSGTGGTEAFF.

V is TRBV5-1 and J is TRBJ1-2, with TRBD1 matching 9 bases. The J segment lost 1 base and the V segment lost 4 bases, leaving 14 bases of the junction unmatched. The CDR3 contains 18 residues. Germline V gene data show CDR1 as SGHRS and CDR2 as YFSETQ. CDR3 nucleotide sequence: TGCGCCAGCAGCACCCCCGGGACAGGGCCCCACCGTAACTATGGCTACACCTTC. As protein: CASSTPGTGPHRNYGYTF.

The V gene is TRBV4-1, the J gene TRBJ2-7; perhaps TRBD2 as D (5 bases). The CDR3 has 15 residues. V lost 0 bases to trimming and J lost 0 bases, with 9 bases between them. The V gene's germline CDR1 is MGHRA and CDR2 YSYEKL. CDR3 DNA sequence: TGCGCCAGCAGCCAAGATCAGCGGTCCTCCTACGAGCAGTACTTC. Encoded protein: CASSQDQRSSYEQYF.

V is TRBV12-3 or TRBV12-4 and J is TRBJ1-3; D gene ambiguous. Deletions cut 3 bases from V and 4 bases from J, with 4 bases between. This CDR3 has 12 residues. This CDR3 is CASSFSGNTIYF. DNA of the CDR3: TGTGCCAGCAGTTTCTCCGGAAACACCATATATTTT.

V and J are TRBV5-1 and TRBJ2-7; TRBD1 aligns across 8 bases. This CDR3 spans 15 amino acids. V lost 4 bases to trimming and J lost 0 bases; unmatched junction nucleotides: 6. Per the germline V gene, CDR1 is SGHRS and CDR2 is YFSETQ. CDR3: CASSTSGTGSYEQYF. CDR3 in DNA: TGCGCCAGCAGCACTTCCGGGACAGGCTCCTACGAGCAGTACTTC. The full variable domain, rest sourced from reference TRBV5-1 and TRBJ2-7, is KAGVTQTPRYLIKTRGQQVTLSCSPISGHRSVSWYQQTPGQGLQFLFEYFSETQRNKGNFPGRFSGRQFSNSRSEMNVSTLELGDSALYLCASSTSGTGSYEQYFGPGTRLTVT.

The CDR3 DNA sequence: TGTGCCAGCAGCCAAGAGTCAGGGTTGCCCTACGAGCAGTACTTC. Its translation is CASSQESGLPYEQYF. V is TRBV14 and J is TRBJ2-7; possibly TRBD1 for D (5 bases). Per the germline V gene, CDR1 is SGHDN and CDR2 is FVKESK. Trimming removed 0 bases from V and 2 bases from J, with 11 bases in between. The CDR3 covers 15 residues. Full variable domain (outside the CDR3, taken from reference TRBV14 and TRBJ2-7): EAGVTQFPSHSVIEKGQTVTLRCDPISGHDNLYWYRRVMGKEIKFLLHFVKESKQDESGMPNNRFLAERTGGTYSTLKVQPAELEDSGVYFCASSQESGLPYEQYFGPGTRLTVT.

The V gene is TRBV14, the J gene TRBJ2-7; the match to TRBD2 covers 9 bases. With V trimmed by 0 bases and J by 1 base, 4 bases remained unmatched. Germline CDR1 and CDR2: SGHDN and FVKESK. The CDR3 sequence is 16 residues long. The DNA for the CDR3 is TGTGCCAGCAGCCAAGAGCTAGCGGGGTCTTCCTACGAGCAGTACTTC. This translates into CASSQELAGSSYEQYF.

About this clone itself: The same CDR3 arises from other DNA sequences in this sample as well. V is TRBV5-1 and J is TRBJ1-4; tentatively, D is TRBD1 (5 bases). Between the trimmed V and J ends, which lost 0 bases and 4 bases, there was a span of 7 bases. From germline, CDR1 is SGHRS and CDR2 YFSETQ. The CDR3 has 14 residues. The CDR3 reads CASSLGRGNEKLFF. The CDR3 nucleotides read TGCGCCAGCAGCTTGGGAAGGGGTAATGAAAAACTGTTTTTT.

This clone came up once. This chain uses TRBV2 with TRBJ1-2; D is ambiguous. In germline, CDR1 is SNHLY, CDR2 FYNNEI. V was pared by 2 bases and J by 8 bases, with 15 bases between. This CDR3 region has 14 residues. CDR3 nucleotide sequence: TGTGCCAGCAGTGAATCCAGGAATGGTAAAGGCTACACCTTC. Its translation is CASSESRNGKGYTF.

The V and J genes are TRBV6-2 or TRBV6-3 and TRBJ1-1; 9 nucleotides line up with TRBD1. Losses at the gene ends were 6 bases for V and 5 bases for J; bases not matched to a gene: 10. CDR1 is MNHEY and CDR2 is SVGEGT in the germline V gene. This CDR3 is 15 amino acids long. CDR3 region: CASSINHRGRTEAFF. In DNA form, the CDR3 reads TGTGCCAGCAGCATAAACCACAGGGGGCGGACTGAAGCTTTCTTT.